This TCR beta chain was identified during a study of cytomegalovirus exposure and HLA in healthy donors. Across the whole study: An analysis done earlier identified about 100 million unique TCR beta sequences from about 179 million T cells.

Germline V CDR1 and CDR2: SGHRS, YFSETQ. Germline trimming cut 1 base from V and 3 bases from J; bases unmatched to any gene: 8. The CDR3 is 16 residues long. Of note for this clone: Its antigen remains unidentified.

Notes on the study in general: Later analysis found that TCR beta chains associated with HLA were more clonally expanded than other, equally common chains. The classifier was said to identify cytomegalovirus status with high specificity and sensitivity.

60 Vbeta and 13 Jbeta primers were used in PCR. This table comes from immunoSEQ multiplex PCR, and its TCRdb copy is limited to in-frame clones, with some not included. The data hold about 250,000 clones, with roughly two thirds observed a single time. The sequence came from a female donor in good health and CMV-seronegative. V is TRBV5-1 and J is TRBJ2-7; TRBD1 aligns across 9 bases. Sequencing input: PBMCs. CDR3 residues: CASSLTGGQRFYEQYF. The CDR3 DNA reads TGCGCCAGCAGCTTGACAGGGGGCCAGAGGTTCTACGAGCAGTACTTC. The full variable domain, rest sourced from reference TRBV5-1 and TRBJ2-7, is KAGVTQTPRYLIKTRGQQVTLSCSPISGHRSVSWYQQTPGQGLQFLFEYFSETQRNKGNFPGRFSGRQFSNSRSEMNVSTLELGDSALYLCASSLTGGQRFYEQYFGPGTRLTVT.